The next 9 T cell receptor beta chains were all read from a single sample in a study of metastatic and nonmetastatic thyroid tumors. All patients were untreated before thyroid surgery. TCRdb reprocessed the PCR reads via MiXCR. The sample includes around 30,000 clones, about 18% seen only once; the top ten take 10%. The sequenced sample was blood. Receptors were obtained from a female donor with papillary thyroid cancer or a benign thyroid nodule (not recorded which). Some clones in this sample may be carry-over from other donors' samples.

This clone was observed many times. The genes are TRBV4-1 and TRBJ2-7, with D hard to call. Looked up from germline, CDR1 is MGHRA and CDR2 is YSYEKL. Trimming pared 2 bases from V and 7 bases from J, leaving 6 bases between. The CDR3 length is 11 residues. CDR3 amino acids: CASSQYGEQYF. The CDR3 region has the DNA TGCGCCAGCAGCCAATATGGGGAGCAGTACTTC.

CDR3 DNA sequence: TGTGCCAGCAGTGAGTGGGCCTCTCTTAATGAAAAACTGTTTTTT. Translated: CASSEWASLNEKLFF. The J gene is TRBJ1-4, the V gene TRBV6-1; D not resolved. The V end was cut by 3 bases, the J end by 4 bases, with 12 bases between. This CDR3 is built from 15 residues. Germline assignment: CDR1 MNHNS and CDR2 SASEGT.

This clone appeared many times. A read error may be the cause here, since a much bigger clone is one base away. The same CDR3 arises from other DNA sequences in this sample as well. The chain employs TRBV28 and TRBJ1-1; TRBD1 might be the D (6 bases). The germline CDR1 and CDR2 sequences are MDHEN and SYDVKM. The CDR3 is 14 residues long. The CDR3 region is CASIPRGLSTEAFF. DNA for the CDR3: TGTGCCAGCATCCCCCGGGGGCTCAGCACTGAAGCCTTCTTT. Full variable domain (missing parts from reference TRBV28 and TRBJ1-1): DVKVTQSSRYLVKRTGEKVFLECVQDMDHENMFWYRQDPGLGLRLIYFSYDVKMKEKGDIPEGYSVSREKKERFSLILESASTNQTSMYLCASIPRGLSTEAFFGQGTRLTVV.

This clone showed up many times. This rearrangement joins TRBV5-4 to TRBJ2-7; maybe TRBD1 (6 bases). V was clipped by 3 bases and J by 5 bases, with 12 bases between them. CDR1 is SGHNT and CDR2 is YYREEE in the germline V gene (reference sequence). The CDR3 is made up of 13 amino acids. The CDR3 DNA is TGTGCCAGCAGCTCCGACAGGAGGAACGAGCAGTACTTC. Amino acid sequence: CASSSDRRNEQYF. Full variable domain (rest looked up from reference TRBV5-4 and TRBJ2-7): ETGVTQSPTHLIKTRGQQVTLRCSSQSGHNTVSWYQQALGQGPQFIFQYYREEENGRGNFPPRFSGLQFPNYSSELNVNALELDDSALYLCASSSDRRNEQYFGPGTRLTVT.

This clone was observed many times. The V and J genes are TRBV20-1 and TRBJ2-2; 10 nucleotides align to TRBD2. CDR3 length equals 14 residues. From germline, CDR1 is DFQATT and CDR2 SNEGSKA (reference sequence). The V gene end was trimmed by 3 bases and the J gene end by 9 bases; junction bases not matched to a gene: 7. This chain's CDR3 is CSASEAGGPRELFF. The CDR3 DNA reads as TGCAGTGCTAGTGAAGCGGGGGGGCCTAGGGAGCTGTTTTTT.

This clone appeared many times. This chain uses TRBV20-1 with TRBJ2-5, with 10 nucleotides matching TRBD2. Germline V gene sequence: CDR1 DFQATT, CDR2 SNEGSKA (reference sequence). V lost 6 bases, J lost 2 bases, and 6 bases stayed unmatched. The CDR3 runs to 14 residues. CDR3 DNA: TGCAGTGCCCCTAGCGGGGGACATCAAGAGACCCAGTACTTC. Its protein is CSAPSGGHQETQYF.

In its sample, this clone was seen a few times. This chain joins TRBV6-4 and TRBJ2-2; D ambiguous. CDR3 size: 13 residues. Per germline, CDR1 MRHNA and CDR2 SNTAGT. With 4 bases removed from V and 2 bases from J, the gap between germline ends came to 5 bases. The CDR3 spells CASSAANTGELFF. The CDR3 DNA reads as TGTGCCAGCAGTGCGGCTAACACCGGGGAGCTGTTTTTT.

This clone was seen just once. The chain carries TRBV7-3 and TRBJ1-1; tentatively, D is TRBD1 (5 bases). This CDR3 region has 15 residues. CDR1 SGHTA and CDR2 FQGTGA come from the germline V gene. V was pared by 5 bases and J by 11 bases, with 24 bases between. For the CDR3, the DNA is TGTGCCAGCAGCCCACAGTCGGGGGAGAGGCGGGTTGCTTTCTTT. As protein: CASSPQSGERRVAFF.

This clone has just a few counts. This sequence joins TRBV6-5 and TRBJ2-3; D is ambiguous. CDR1 is MNHEY and CDR2 is SVGAGI in the germline V gene. Trimming removed 2 bases at V and 0 bases at J, with 12 bases between. The CDR3 totals 16 residues. Here the CDR3 reads CASSYNARPSTDTQYF. The CDR3 DNA reads TGTGCCAGCAGTTACAACGCTCGACCCAGCACAGATACGCAGTATTTT.